This is a list of T cell receptor beta chains from one sample in a study of blood T cell repertoires in COVID-19. The repertoire was sequenced with immunoSEQ multiplex PCR; TCRdb's copy has only in-frame clones and lacks some. This table holds 150,000 to 180,000 clones, around 83% found once. Sequencing input: peripheral blood. These receptors were collected from a woman aged 55-69 years with COVID-19, enrolled during active disease. Each CDR3 is given with its conserved first and last residue. Clone size is given for some rows only: seen once, a few or many times, or a class if the clone is expanded.

V gene,J gene,CDR3 length,clone size,CDR3 protein
TRBV20-1,TRBJ2-3,15,.,CSASEAGGPTDTQYF
TRBV13,TRBJ2-3,13,.,CASSTNRGDTQYF
TRBV5-1,TRBJ1-5,14,.,CASSLGGNNQPQHF
TRBV5-6,TRBJ2-7,14,once,CASSFPGHSNEQYF
TRBV18,TRBJ1-5,13,.,CASSPGQGQPQHF
TRBV19,TRBJ2-1,16,once,CASMKGADDGSNEQFF
TRBV6-6,TRBJ1-1,14,.,CASISGDPHTEAFF
TRBV10-3,TRBJ1-4,16,.,CAISPGTVSTNEKLFF
TRBV11-2,TRBJ2-5,15,once,CASSLWAVSQETQYF
TRBV5-4,TRBJ1-2,15,once,CASSSRGGGNYGYTF
TRBV6-6,TRBJ2-1,14,.,CASRIDGIYNEQFF
TRBV24-1,TRBJ1-5,16,.,CATSDSDVGGNQPQHF
TRBV12-3/TRBV12-4,TRBJ2-1,11,.,CASSPTSGQFF
TRBV6-5,TRBJ2-5,14,.,CASRRLAGTETQYF
TRBV5-1,TRBJ1-1,13,.,CASSPTLNTEAFF
TRBV7-6,TRBJ1-1,14,.,CASSFVEPNTEAFF
TRBV7-3,TRBJ2-3,15,.,CASSFRQGSPDTQYF
TRBV15,TRBJ2-1,13,.,CATSRDGGDEQFF
TRBV29-1,TRBJ2-1,14,.,CSVGPGLGYNEQFF
TRBV6-5,TRBJ1-4,15,.,CASRRTGATNEKLFF
TRBV19,TRBJ1-6,15,.,CASSDRGSYNSPLHF
TRBV3-1/TRBV3-2,TRBJ1-2,14,.,CASSRGAQGHGYTF
TRBV2,TRBJ1-5,14,.,CASSSGTGNQPQHF
TRBV5-1,TRBJ2-1,15,.,CASSLSGGTYNEQFF
TRBV7-7,TRBJ1-5,15,.,CASSLSPGRDQPQHF
TRBV24-1,TRBJ1-1,12,.,CATSKGQGEAFF
TRBV5-1,TRBJ2-7,15,.,CASSLDGQGTYEQYF
TRBV19,TRBJ2-6,15,.,CASTTQGAGANVLTF
TRBV7-3,TRBJ2-1,15,.,CASSRRGGSYNEQFF
TRBV1,TRBJ1-1,16,.,CTSSQDTGQPNTEAFF
TRBV6-2/TRBV6-3,TRBJ2-1,14,.,CASSFQGTNNEQFF
TRBV27,TRBJ1-1,16,.,CASSHPYRGQHTEAFF
TRBV5-6,TRBJ1-4,15,once,CASSGGRDRDEKLFF
TRBV27,TRBJ1-1,15,.,CASSLRSRGYTEAFF
TRBV5-1,TRBJ2-1,15,.,CASSLGASSYNEQFF
TRBV19,TRBJ2-3,13,.,CASSKDSEDTQYF
TRBV18,TRBJ1-1,12,.,CASRTGNTEAFF
TRBV6-2/TRBV6-3,TRBJ2-7,15,.,CASSYGAAPSYEQYF
TRBV28,TRBJ1-5,13,.,CASSPGADQPQHF
TRBV19,TRBJ1-2,13,.,CASSADSVYGYTF
TRBV7-9,TRBJ1-1,14,.,CASSLVSWNTEAFF
TRBV20-1,TRBJ1-2,11,few,CSARVTPGYTF
TRBV5-1,TRBJ2-3,14,.,CASSLEISTDTQYF
TRBV6-2/TRBV6-3,TRBJ2-5,15,.,CASSLDRALGETQYF
TRBV24-1,TRBJ2-1,16,.,CATSDRDSAREHEQFF
TRBV21-1,TRBJ2-2,20,.,CASSIASGRVRPEDTGELFF
TRBV11-2,TRBJ1-4,14,.,CASSLGQGSEKLFF
TRBV6-5,TRBJ2-1,14,.,CASSPPSGGNEQFF
TRBV7-9,TRBJ2-5,14,.,CASSLNSNQETQYF